The 19 T cell receptor beta chains below all came from one sample that was sequenced in a study of shared clonotypes between healthy human individuals. Generated by immunoSEQ multiplex PCR, the TCRdb table keeps only in-frame clones and is missing some. The table shows about 2.4 million clones, with more than 80% occurring only once. The sample consisted of naive CD4+ T cells sorted from blood. Subset here: CD45RA+ positively selected. These receptors were taken from a man aged 18 to 29 in good health.

The chain has TRBV5-4 and TRBJ2-7, with 7 bases fitting TRBD2. The CDR3 has 15 amino acids. Trimming at V came to 4 bases and at J to 2 bases, leaving 9 bases not matched to a gene. CDR1 and CDR2 (germline): SGHNT, YYREEE (reference sequence). The CDR3 DNA sequence: TGTGCCAGCAGCCCGAGGGGAGGGGAAACCTACGAGCAGTACTTC. Encoded protein: CASSPRGGETYEQYF.

This chain joins TRBV18 and TRBJ2-5; D may be TRBD1 (5 bases). Germline CDR1 is KGHSH and CDR2 is LQKENI. The CDR3 totals 16 residues. V was clipped by 4 bases and J by 5 bases, with 20 bases between them. CDR3 bases: TGTGCCAGCTCACGGGATCTGACAGTTACGGCGGAGACCCAGTACTTC. It yields the protein CASSRDLTVTAETQYF.

This chain links TRBV7-2 with TRBJ2-1, with TRBD2 identical over 11 bases. The V gene's germline CDR1 is SGHTA and CDR2 FQGNSA. V lost 1 base and J lost 8; bases outside the gene matches: 7. There are 16 residues in the CDR3. This CDR3 reads CASSLDVLAGVHEQFF. The DNA of the CDR3 is TGTGCCAGCAGCTTAGATGTACTAGCGGGAGTGCATGAGCAGTTCTTC. The full variable domain, completed using reference TRBV7-2 and TRBJ2-1, is GAGVSQSPSNKVTEKGKDVELRCDPISGHTALYWYRQSLGQGLEFLIYFQGNSAPDKSGLPSDRFSAERTGGSVSTLTIQRTQQEDSAVYLCASSLDVLAGVHEQFFGPGTRLTVL.

The rearrangement joins TRBV9 to TRBJ2-1; 7 positions match TRBD2. The CDR3 is 14 residues long. Germline CDR1 SGDLS, CDR2 YYNGEE. The trim removed 4 bases at V and 4 bases at J, leaving 5 bases unmatched. The CDR3 region has the DNA TGTGCCAGCAGCCCGGGACTACAATACAATGAGCAGTTCTTC. The encoded protein is CASSPGLQYNEQFF.

This clone has more than one count but fewer than ten. Other nucleotide sequences in the sample specify the same CDR3. V usage is TRBV29-1 and J usage is TRBJ2-5; TRBD2 aligns across 9 bases. This CDR3 is built from 14 residues. Per germline, CDR1 SQVTM and CDR2 ANQGSEA. V was clipped by 4 bases and J by 2 bases; unmatched bases: 5. In DNA form, the CDR3 reads TGCAGCGTTGTACTAGCGGGCCTACAAGAGACCCAGTACTTC. Its translation: CSVVLAGLQETQYF.

The gene calls are TRBV19 and TRBJ2-5; possibly TRBD1 for D (5 bases). The germline CDR1 and CDR2 sequences are LNHDA and SQIVND (reference sequence). This CDR3 spans 16 amino acids. V was shortened by 3 bases and J by 5 bases, with 19 bases between the two germline ends. The CDR3 DNA reads as TGTGCCAGTAGTATCCCCCAGGCAGGGTTGAGGGAGACCCAGTACTTC. This gives the protein CASSIPQAGLRETQYF. Supplemented by reference TRBV19 and TRBJ2-5, the full variable domain reads DGGITQSPKYLFRKEGQNVTLSCEQNLNHDAMYWYRQDPGQGLRLIYYSQIVNDFQKGDIAEGYSVSREKKESFPLTVTSAQKNPTAFYLCASSIPQAGLRETQYFGPGTRLLVL.

This clone has just one count. This sequence joins TRBV9 and TRBJ1-1; 8 positions agree with TRBD1. The CDR3 extends over 12 amino acids. V lost 4 bases to trimming and J lost 7 bases; unmatched junction nucleotides: 3. Looked up from germline, CDR1 is SGDLS and CDR2 is YYNGEE. This CDR3 reads CASSLGQGEAFF. As DNA, the CDR3 is TGTGCCAGCAGCTTAGGACAGGGTGAAGCTTTCTTT.

This clone was seen more than once but under ten times. The J gene is TRBJ1-1, the V gene TRBV7-9, with D unresolved. The CDR3 is 16 residues long. Germline V CDR1 and CDR2: SEHNR, FQNEAQ (reference sequence). V was trimmed by 10 bases and J by 3 bases, leaving 24 bases between them. The CDR3 DNA is TGTGCCATCCCCAAACAGATAGGCCTGAGGGACACTGAAGCTTTCTTT. Translation gives CAIPKQIGLRDTEAFF.

Here the CDR3 reads CASSLQGANTDTQYF. The CDR3 DNA follows: TGCGCCAGCAGCTTACAGGGGGCTAACACAGATACGCAGTATTTT. V is TRBV5-1 and J is TRBJ2-3; TRBD1 aligns across 9 bases. Germline trimming cut 2 bases from V and 2 bases from J; bases unmatched to any gene: 3. Germline V gene data show CDR1 as SGHRS and CDR2 as YFSETQ. The CDR3 has 15 residues.

The J gene is TRBJ2-3, the V gene TRBV6-6, with D possibly being TRBD2 (6 bases). V lost 5 bases to trimming and J lost 4 bases, with 10 bases between them. Germline CDR1 is MNHNY and CDR2 is SVGAGI (reference sequence). This CDR3 has 13 residues. The CDR3 coding sequence is TGTGCCAGCAGTCCCGGGAGCCCAGATACGCAGTATTTT. It codes for CASSPGSPDTQYF.

The J gene is TRBJ2-3, the V gene TRBV6-5, with TRBD1 matching over 8 bases. Germline V gene data show CDR1 as MNHEY and CDR2 as SVGAGI. V was pared by 0 bases and J by 8 bases, with 10 bases of the junction left unmatched. This CDR3 contains 16 residues. CDR3 residues: CASSYSGTGPERTQYF. CDR3 sequence (DNA): TGTGCCAGCAGTTACTCCGGGACAGGTCCGGAACGTACGCAGTATTTT.

This clone was observed a handful of times. The junction departs from the called germline gene at one end, perhaps through a read error. This rearrangement joins TRBV7-7 to TRBJ2-2, with 11 bases matching TRBD1. The CDR3 runs to 15 residues. Per germline, CDR1 SSHAT and CDR2 FNYEAQ (reference sequence). This CDR3 is CASSLGTGGGRELFF. In DNA form, the CDR3 reads TGTGCTAGCAGCCTGGGGACAGGGGGTGGCCGAGAGCTGTTTTTT.

This chain uses TRBV7-8 with TRBJ1-1; no clear D gene. V gave up 0 bases and J gave up 5 bases, with 10 bases separating them. Germline V gene sequence: CDR1 SGHVS, CDR2 FQNEAQ. The length of the CDR3 is 14 residues. Here the CDR3 DNA reads TGTGCCAGCAGCTTAGCTCCGGGGATGACTGAAGCTTTCTTT. This gives the protein CASSLAPGMTEAFF.

This chain links TRBV10-2 with TRBJ2-3; 8 nucleotides agree with TRBD2. The CDR3 is 15 amino acids. Trimming at V came to 7 bases and at J to 3 bases, leaving 9 bases not matched to a gene. Germline CDR1 WSHSY, CDR2 SAAADI. CDR3 protein: CASTPGGVRTDTQYF. CDR3 nucleotide sequence: TGCGCCAGCACCCCGGGGGGGGTCAGGACAGATACGCAGTATTTT.

The genes are TRBV5-1 and TRBJ1-2; 10 bases fit TRBD1. This CDR3 has 16 residues. V was pared by 1 base and J by 8 bases, with 11 bases of the junction left unmatched. Germline CDR1 and CDR2: SGHRS and YFSETQ. The CDR3 sequence: CASSLSSSGTGVGYTF. Here the CDR3 DNA reads TGCGCCAGCAGCTTGAGTTCCTCCGGGACAGGGGTGGGCTACACCTTC.

The chain carries TRBV2 and TRBJ2-1; D is uncertain. Germline CDR1 and CDR2: SNHLY and FYNNEI. The length of the CDR3 is 16 residues. The V and J ends lost 4 bases and 0 bases respectively, with 13 bases between them. CDR3 DNA sequence: TGTGCCAGCAGTGTAGTACCGCAAAGCTCCTACAATGAGCAGTTCTTC. Amino acid sequence: CASSVVPQSSYNEQFF.

This clone is a singleton in its sample. The chain joins TRBV5-1 to TRBJ2-5; TRBD2 is a possible D gene (7 bases). The V and J ends lost 1 base and 5 bases respectively, with 18 bases between them. Germline values: CDR1 SGHRS, CDR2 YFSETQ. The length of the CDR3 is 16 residues. For the CDR3, the DNA is TGCGCCAGCAGCTTGCAAGAGGGGGGGCCAGGTGAGACCCAGTACTTC. It specifies CASSLQEGGPGETQYF.

The V and J genes are TRBV27 and TRBJ2-1; tentatively, D is TRBD2 (6 bases). V gave up 0 bases and J gave up 7 bases, with 13 bases separating them. CDR1 and CDR2 from the germline V gene are MNHEY and SMNVEV (reference sequence). This CDR3 is 15 amino acids long. This chain's CDR3 is CASSLSTSGVNEQFF. The CDR3 coding sequence is TGTGCCAGCAGTTTATCGACTAGTGGGGTTAATGAGCAGTTCTTC.

This rearrangement joins TRBV27 to TRBJ1-2; D is uncertain. Trimming pared 5 bases from V and 3 bases from J, leaving 16 bases between. CDR3 length: 15 amino acids. The germline V gene has CDR1 MNHEY and CDR2 SMNVEV (reference sequence). The CDR3 sequence: CASSPYTSSDYGYTF. CDR3 sequence (DNA): TGTGCCAGCAGTCCCTATACGAGTAGCGACTATGGCTACACCTTC.